The 18 T cell receptor beta chains listed next were all sequenced from one sample in a study of OX40 agonist ivuxolimab in advanced cancers. Generated by immunoSEQ multiplex PCR, the TCRdb table keeps only in-frame clones and is missing some. The sample yields 77,000 or so clones, less than 95% seen once. The sample was CD4+ or CD8+ T cells sorted from blood, taken in a trial of the OX40 agonist ivuxolimab. Receptor source: an adult with an advanced solid tumor such as melanoma, head and neck, liver or kidney cancer.

The genes are TRBV7-3 and TRBJ2-5; 7 nucleotides agree with TRBD2. J was trimmed by 1 base and V by 5 bases; bases with no gene match: 4. The CDR3 covers 14 residues. Per germline, CDR1 SGHTA and CDR2 FQGTGA. The CDR3 sequence: CASSPTSAQETQYF. Written as DNA, the CDR3 is TGTGCCAGCAGCCCCACTAGCGCCCAAGAGACCCAGTACTTC.

This rearrangement joins TRBV5-1 to TRBJ2-3; 8 nucleotides agree with TRBD2. CDR1 and CDR2 from the germline V gene are SGHRS and YFSETQ. Trimming cost V 2 bases and J 3 bases; bases outside gene matches: 5. The CDR3 consists of 15 residues. The CDR3 loop is CASSFMGLVTDTQYF. The DNA of the CDR3 is TGCGCCAGCAGCTTTATGGGACTAGTAACAGATACGCAGTATTTT. The full variable domain, in which reference TRBV5-1 and TRBJ2-3 provide the parts outside the CDR3, is KAGVTQTPRYLIKTRGQQVTLSCSPISGHRSVSWYQQTPGQGLQFLFEYFSETQRNKGNFPGRFSGRQFSNSRSEMNVSTLELGDSALYLCASSFMGLVTDTQYFGPGTRLTVL.

CDR3 coding DNA: TGTGCCAGCAGCCGACACCTGGACAGGTCTTACGAGCAGTACTTC. It encodes CASSRHLDRSYEQYF. V gene TRBV11-2 combines with J gene TRBJ2-7; 7 bases fit TRBD1. The CDR3 length is 15 residues. CDR1 and CDR2 (germline): SGHAT, FQNNGV. After removal of 5 bases from V and 4 bases from J, the junction contained 11 bases not matched to a gene.

The chain is built from TRBV2 and TRBJ2-6; possibly TRBD2 for D (6 bases). Germline V gene sequence: CDR1 SNHLY, CDR2 FYNNEI. The CDR3 totals 13 residues. V lost 11 bases and J lost 4, with 12 bases in between. The CDR3 here is CASRGPGANVLTF. Written as DNA, the CDR3 is TGTGCCTCGCGGGGTCCCGGGGCCAACGTCCTGACTTTC.

The V call is TRBV4-2, the J call TRBJ1-1; D not resolved. Germline values: CDR1 LGHNA, CDR2 YNFKEQ. The CDR3 contains 16 residues. Trimming took off 0 bases at V and 0 bases at J, with 11 bases between the two ends. The CDR3 nucleotides read TGTGCCAGCAGCCAAGAGGTTCGTGGATTGAACACTGAAGCTTTCTTT. Amino acids: CASSQEVRGLNTEAFF.

The chain uses TRBV7-8 and TRBJ2-1; no firm D call. Germline-derived CDR1 and CDR2 are SGHVS and FQNEAQ. V lost 2 bases and J lost 0, with 8 bases in between. This CDR3 is built from 15 residues. In nucleotides, the CDR3 is TGTGCCAGCAGCTTATCTCCAGGCTCCTACAATGAGCAGTTCTTC. Its translation: CASSLSPGSYNEQFF.

This clone was observed once. The junction departs from germline at one end; a sequencing error may be responsible. This CDR3 is also generated by other DNA sequences in the sample. This rearrangement joins TRBV6-4 to TRBJ2-3, with 11 bases fitting TRBD2. CDR1 MRHNA and CDR2 SNTAGT come from the germline V gene. CDR3 length equals 13 residues. The CDR3 region is CAVAGGPPDTQYF. As DNA, the CDR3 is TGCGCCGTAGCGGGAGGGCCCCCAGATACGCAGTATTTT.

The chain recombines TRBV11-3 with TRBJ1-3; TRBD2 agrees at 14 bases. The DNA end is more similar to TRBJ2-2, so the J call may be wrong. The CDR3 has 16 residues. Germline values: CDR1 SGHNT, CDR2 YENEEA. As DNA, the CDR3 is TGTGCCAGCAGCCCGCGGCGGGGACTAGCGGGAGTAGGGCTGTTTTTT. It specifies CASSPRRGLAGVGLFF.

The chain couples TRBV28 to TRBJ2-5, with 11 bases matching TRBD2. Germline V gene lookup returns CDR1 MDHEN and CDR2 SYDVKM. V was pared by 6 bases and J by 0 bases, with 6 bases of the junction left unmatched. This CDR3 contains 16 residues. As DNA, the CDR3 is TGTGCCAGCAGGGAGACTAGCGGGACAAACCAAGAGACCCAGTACTTC. Protein product: CASRETSGTNQETQYF.

This clone was recorded once. The chain recombines TRBV10-3 with TRBJ2-3; TRBD2 is a possible D gene (5 bases). CDR3 length: 14 residues. The germline CDR1 and CDR2 sequences are ENHRY and SYGVKD. V shed 6 bases and J shed 2 bases, with 12 bases lying between them. Here the CDR3 reads CAIRFGLATDTQYF. Here the CDR3 DNA reads TGTGCCATCAGATTTGGACTCGCCACAGATACGCAGTATTTT.

This clone was seen more than once but under ten times. The chain combines TRBV7-9 with TRBJ2-7, with D possibly being TRBD2 (6 bases). V lost 5 bases and J 6 bases, leaving 20 bases between the germline ends. Germline V CDR1 and CDR2: SEHNR, FQNEAQ (reference sequence). This CDR3 spans 15 amino acids. The CDR3 region is CASSPPRALGGEQYF. DNA of the CDR3: TGTGCCAGCAGCCCCCCCCGGGCCTTGGGAGGCGAGCAGTACTTC.

The genes are TRBV28 and TRBJ2-3; 15 bases match TRBD2. Germline CDR1 reads MDHEN; CDR2 reads SYDVKM. J gave up 14 bases and V 5 bases, and 11 bases lay outside the gene matches. The CDR3 is 15 residues long. In DNA, the CDR3 is TGTGCCAGCAGTCCACTAGGACTAGCGGGGGGGCTTCGGTATTTT. Translating it yields CASSPLGLAGGLRYF.

There are a few counts of this clone. This rearrangement joins TRBV7-9 to TRBJ2-3; D is undetermined. The CDR3 consists of 15 residues. V was pared by 2 bases and J by 2 bases, with 11 bases between. Germline V lookup: CDR1 SEHNR, CDR2 FQNEAQ (reference sequence). CDR3 sequence (DNA): TGTGCCAGCAGCTTATCAGTAGGGCCCACAGATACGCAGTATTTT. Translation: CASSLSVGPTDTQYF.

V usage is TRBV19 and J usage is TRBJ1-1; 8 bases map to TRBD1. Germline loops: CDR1 LNHDA, CDR2 SQIVND (reference sequence). The length of the CDR3 is 14 residues. Trimming took 6 bases from V and 0 from J; bases not matched to a gene: 3. The CDR3 DNA follows: TGTGCCAGTAGCCCACAGGGGGTGAACACTGAAGCTTTCTTT. Translation gives CASSPQGVNTEAFF.

The chain uses TRBV6-1 and TRBJ2-5, with TRBD1 identical over 10 bases. The CDR3 runs to 15 residues. Trimming cost V 5 bases and J 5 bases; bases outside gene matches: 8. CDR1 is MNHNS and CDR2 is SASEGT in the germline V gene. In DNA form, the CDR3 reads TGTGCCAGCAGTCGACAGGGGGCGCGATCGGAGACCCAGTACTTC. Translated, it gives CASSRQGARSETQYF.

The rearrangement uses TRBV7-9 and TRBJ2-1; the match to TRBD2 covers 14 bases. The V gene's germline CDR1 is SEHNR and CDR2 FQNEAQ (reference sequence). The CDR3 consists of 18 residues. With 2 bases clipped from V and 7 bases from J, the junction kept 10 bases outside the gene matches. The CDR3 region is CASSLFPGTSGSVNEQFF. CDR3 in DNA: TGTGCCAGCAGCTTATTCCCCGGGACTAGCGGGAGTGTGAATGAGCAGTTCTTC.

This clone was observed once. The CDR3 sequence: CASSQRGGLTDTQYF. The CDR3 DNA sequence: TGTGCCAGCAGCCAGCGGGGGGGCCTTACAGATACGCAGTATTTT. The chain links TRBV7-3 to TRBJ2-3, with 10 bases lining up with TRBD2. Germline values: CDR1 SGHTA, CDR2 FQGTGA. This CDR3 has 15 amino acids. Germline trimming cut 5 bases from V and 3 bases from J; bases unmatched to any gene: 5.

This clone was counted a single time. V usage is TRBV5-1 and J usage is TRBJ1-2; D might be TRBD1 (5 bases). The V and J ends lost 2 bases and 3 bases respectively, with 8 bases between them. The germline V gene has CDR1 SGHRS and CDR2 YFSETQ. This CDR3 has 13 residues. The CDR3 sequence is CASSLRGDYGYTF. The CDR3 DNA reads as TGCGCCAGCAGCTTAAGGGGTGACTATGGCTACACCTTC.